Listed here is a single T cell receptor (beta chain). The antigen remains unidentified. This specimen comes from a study of CD4+ T cells in melanoma. The method was immunoSEQ multiplex PCR; TCRdb's version includes in-frame clones alone and lacks a portion of them. The sample lists 120,000 to 150,000 clones, around 90% occurring once. Whole-study findings and limits: CD8+ T cell, macrophage and B cell function reportedly correlated with neoantigen-specific CD4+ T cells. Reportedly, melanoma neoantigen-specific CD4+ T cells showed varied differentiation states.

This CDR3 region has 13 residues. V gave up 5 bases and J gave up 5 bases, with 13 bases separating them. Looked up from germline, CDR1 is SGHNT and CDR2 is YYREEE (reference sequence). The chain combines TRBV5-4 with TRBJ2-5, with D tentatively TRBD1 (6 bases). The clonotype was recovered from a human donor with melanoma. The CDR3 is CASSSTGSETQYF. Written as DNA, the CDR3 is TGTGCCAGCAGTTCCACAGGGTCGGAGACCCAGTACTTC.